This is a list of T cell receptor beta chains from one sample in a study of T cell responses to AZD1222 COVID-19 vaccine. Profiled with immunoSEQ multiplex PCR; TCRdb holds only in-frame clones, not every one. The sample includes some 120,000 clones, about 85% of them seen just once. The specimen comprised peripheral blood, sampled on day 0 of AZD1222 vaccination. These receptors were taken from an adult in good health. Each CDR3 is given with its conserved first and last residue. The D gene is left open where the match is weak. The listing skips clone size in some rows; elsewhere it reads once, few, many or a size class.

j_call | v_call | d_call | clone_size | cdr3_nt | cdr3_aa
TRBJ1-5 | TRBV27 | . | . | TGTGCCAGCAGCCCGACAGTGATCAATCAGCCCCAGCATTTT | CASSPTVINQPQHF
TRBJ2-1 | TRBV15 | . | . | TGTGCCACCAGCAGAGATTTAGGGATGCATGAGCAGTTCTTC | CATSRDLGMHEQFF
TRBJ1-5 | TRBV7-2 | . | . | TGTGCCAGCAGCTTAGCGAAAGTGTCAGGTCAGCCCCAGCATTTT | CASSLAKVSGQPQHF
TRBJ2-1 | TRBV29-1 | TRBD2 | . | TGCAGCGTTGTCCTTACTAGCGGGGTCGGAGAGCAGTTCTTC | CSVVLTSGVGEQFF
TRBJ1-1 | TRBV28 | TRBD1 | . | TGTGCCAGCAGTTTTACCCCGACAGGGGGGGTTAGGGGAGCTTTCTTT | CASSFTPTGGVRGAFF
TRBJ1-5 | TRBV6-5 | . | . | TGTGCCAGCAGTTACCCCCCGAGTAGGGACCAGCCCCAGCATTTT | CASSYPPSRDQPQHF
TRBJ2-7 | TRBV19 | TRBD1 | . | TGTGCCAGTAGTATTTCCGGGACAGGAACCTACGAGCAGTACTTC | CASSISGTGTYEQYF
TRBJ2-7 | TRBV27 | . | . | TGTGCCAGCAGGGACTTTACTACCTACGAGCAGTACTTC | CASRDFTTYEQYF
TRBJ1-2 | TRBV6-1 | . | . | TGTGCCAGCGAGCGGCCGGGTGACTATGGCTACACCTTC | CASERPGDYGYTF
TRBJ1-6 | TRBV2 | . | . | TGTGCCAGCAATTCAAACAACTCACCCCTCCACTTT | CASNSNNSPLHF
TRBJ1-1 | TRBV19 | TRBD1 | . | TGTGCCAGTAGTGCGACAGGGGGCACTGAAGCTTTCTTT | CASSATGGTEAFF
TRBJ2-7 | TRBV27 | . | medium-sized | TGTGCCAGCAGTTTATTCGGGGGCGCCTACGAGCAGTACTTC | CASSLFGGAYEQYF
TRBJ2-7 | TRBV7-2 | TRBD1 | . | TGTGCCAGCAGCTCGCAATCCTCCGGGACAGGGACCTACGAGCAGTACTTC | CASSSQSSGTGTYEQYF
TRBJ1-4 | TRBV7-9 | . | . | TGTGCCAGCAGCTTCGTGGCTGGTAATGAAAAACTGTTTTTT | CASSFVAGNEKLFF
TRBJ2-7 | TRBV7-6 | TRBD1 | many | TGTGCCAGCAGCTTAGGACACAGGGGCCCTCCAGGTGGGGAGCAGTACTTC | CASSLGHRGPPGGEQYF
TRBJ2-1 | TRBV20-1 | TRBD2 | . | TGCAGTGCTAGTGATGCGGGGGGGCCGGACAATGAGCAGTTCTTC | CSASDAGGPDNEQFF
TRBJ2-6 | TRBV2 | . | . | TGTGCCAGCGAAAGAACGGCCTTCTCTGGGGCCAACGTCCTGACTTTC | CASERTAFSGANVLTF
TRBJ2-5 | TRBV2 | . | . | TGTGCCAGCAGTTTACCGGTCGAGGAGACCCAGTACTTC | CASSLPVEETQYF
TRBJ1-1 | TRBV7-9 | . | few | TGTGCCAGCAGCGGCCCAAGCCAGGGTAGCACTGAAGCTTTCTTT | CASSGPSQGSTEAFF
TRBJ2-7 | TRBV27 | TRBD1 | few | TGTGCCAGCAGTTTTTTTGGACAGGGCCAATACGAGCAGTACTTC | CASSFFGQGQYEQYF
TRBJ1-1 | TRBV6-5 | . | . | TGTGCCAGCAGTTACTCGAACATGAGGAACACTGAAGCTTTCTTT | CASSYSNMRNTEAFF
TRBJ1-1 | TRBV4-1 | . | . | TGCGCCAGCAGCCATACAGGGATCTCGAACACTGAAGCTTTCTTT | CASSHTGISNTEAFF
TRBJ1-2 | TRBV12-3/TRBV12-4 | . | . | TGTGCCAGCAGTTTAGATTTTGCGGGGATCTTC | CASSLDFAGIF
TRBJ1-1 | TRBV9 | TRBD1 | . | TGTGCCAGCAGCTCCCAAACAGGGGGGAACACTGAAGCTTTCTTT | CASSSQTGGNTEAFF
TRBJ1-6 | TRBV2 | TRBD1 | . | TGTGCCATCCATGCGCCCGGGACAGAATTTACCTCCTATAATTCACCCCTCCACTTT | CAIHAPGTEFTSYNSPLHF
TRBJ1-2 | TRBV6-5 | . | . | TGTGCCAGCAGTTATGGCGCAGGGTCCCTGGAGAATGGCTACACCTTC | CASSYGAGSLENGYTF
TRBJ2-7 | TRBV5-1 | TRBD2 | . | TGCGCCAGCAGCAAGGGACTAGCGGGGAACTACGAGCAGTACTTC | CASSKGLAGNYEQYF
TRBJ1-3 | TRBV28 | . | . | TGTGCCAGCAGTTCCCAATTAGGGCAAAAGGAAGGAAACACCATATATTTT | CASSSQLGQKEGNTIYF
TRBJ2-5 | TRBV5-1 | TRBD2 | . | TGCGCCAGCAGGCGCGAACCGACTAGCGGGGGCCGAGAGACCCAGTACTTC | CASRREPTSGGRETQYF
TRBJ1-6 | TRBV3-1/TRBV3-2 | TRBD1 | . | TGTGCCAGCAGCCAAGGGACAGGGCCCTCAGATCCATATAATTCACCCCTCCACTTT | CASSQGTGPSDPYNSPLHF
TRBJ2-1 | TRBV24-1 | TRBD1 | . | TGTGCCACCAGTGACCATCGACAGGGTCAGTTCTTC | CATSDHRQGQFF
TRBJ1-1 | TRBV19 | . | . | TGTGCCAGTAGTATATGGGGAGACACTGAAGCTTTCTTT | CASSIWGDTEAFF
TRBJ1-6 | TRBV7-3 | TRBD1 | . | TGTGCCAGCAGCGAGACAGGGGGCGGCGGTTCACCCCTCCACTTT | CASSETGGGGSPLHF